This T cell receptor (beta chain) was identified during a study of low-dose radiotherapy and immunotherapy resistance in tumors. Time point defined: before trial treatment. Both TCRalpha and TCRbeta chains were reverse transcribed with V-gene-specific primers. A constant-region primer paired with the V-primer adapter amplified TCRs over about 20 PCR cycles. TCRdb re-derived calls from the reads in MiXCR, one entry per CDR3 protein. The table includes 80,000 to 90,000 distinct CDR3 sequences, 15% to 20% detected once. The CDR3 runs 17 residues. Germline-derived CDR1 and CDR2 are MNHEY and SVGAGI. The V end lost 5 bases, the J end lost 6 bases, and 23 bases lay between the germline ends.

The chain employs TRBV6-5 and TRBJ2-1; D gene uncertain. The receptor was isolated from a male donor with prostate cancer. The sequenced sample was PBMCs, obtained before treatment. The CDR3 DNA sequence: TGTGCCAGCAGTCCGATCCCTACGCGGACGGAAACCAATGAGCAGTTCTTC. Translation: CASSPIPTRTETNEQFF.